Listed below are T cell receptor beta chains from one sample, sequenced in a study of CD8+CD57+ T cells in acquired aplastic anemia. TCRdb itself ran the reads through MiXCR, one entry per CDR3 protein. The sample records some 160,000 distinct CDR3 sequences, 40% to 55% being singletons. The sequenced material came from sorted CD4+, CD8+, or CD8+CD57+ T cells (not recorded which) from PBMCs. These receptor sequences come from a human donor with aplastic anemia. Both conserved end residues are part of each CDR3. D genes are given only for firm matches. Some rows have no size entry. The others give once, few or many, or a class for an expanded clone.

V	J	size	D	CDR3	DNA
TRBV7-2	TRBJ2-3	many	TRBD2	CASSGPGTSGRAADTQYF	TGTGCCAGCAGCGGACCAGGGACTAGCGGGAGGGCCGCAGATACGCAGTATTTT
TRBV29-1	TRBJ2-2	-	-	CSVRVRGTNTGELFF	TGCAGCGTCCGGGTCCGGGGGACGAACACCGGGGAGCTGTTTTTT
TRBV7-9	TRBJ2-5	medium-sized	-	CASSHDRSTQYF	TGTGCCAGCAGCCACGACAGGTCGACCCAGTACTTC
TRBV20-1	TRBJ2-5	many	-	CSARPTGGNQETQYF	TGCAGTGCTCGACCGACGGGTGGGAACCAAGAGACCCAGTACTTC
TRBV2	TRBJ2-7	-	-	CAGGRAEQSLTTYEQYF	TGTGCCGGGGGGCGGGCCGAACAGTCCTTAACCACCTACGAGCAGTACTTC
TRBV6-5	TRBJ2-3	many	-	CASSYGARDTQYF	TGTGCCAGCAGTTATGGTGCCAGAGATACGCAGTATTTT
TRBV7-2	TRBJ2-3	many	-	CASSLKGGTQYF	TGTGCCAGCAGCTTGAAAGGGGGTACGCAGTATTTT
TRBV2	TRBJ1-6	many	-	CASSEVRTANNSPLHF	TGTGCCAGCAGTGAAGTTCGGACAGCAAATAATTCACCCCTCCACTTT
TRBV29-1	TRBJ1-1	-	-	CSVSGPEAFF	TGCAGCGTCTCGGGTCCTGAAGCTTTCTTT
TRBV7-9	TRBJ2-7	once	TRBD2	CASSLAASGSEQYF	TGTGCCAGCAGCTTGGCGGCTAGCGGCAGCGAGCAGTACTTC
TRBV15	TRBJ1-5	few	-	CATSRDPGQGPKHF	TGTGCCACCAGCAGAGATCCGGGGCAGGGCCCTAAGCATTTT
TRBV20-1	TRBJ1-5	once	-	CSASDTQYQPQHF	TGCAGTGCTAGCGACACCCAATATCAGCCCCAGCATTTT
TRBV5-1	TRBJ2-1	-	-	CASSLGGGITYNEQFF	TGCGCCAGCAGCTTGGGTGGCGGGATCACCTACAATGAGCAGTTCTTC
TRBV24-1	TRBJ1-5	once	-	CATSDTAGMCDNQPQHF	TGTGCCACCAGTGATACGGCAGGGATGTGCGACAATCAGCCCCAGCATTTT
TRBV6-1	TRBJ1-2	many	-	CASSQPGMNYGYTF	TGTGCCAGCAGTCAACCAGGGATGAACTATGGCTACACCTTC
TRBV24-1	TRBJ2-2	many	TRBD1	CATSDEGAGALTGELFF	TGTGCCACCAGTGACGAGGGGGCAGGGGCCTTAACCGGGGAGCTGTTTTTT
TRBV29-1	TRBJ1-2	many	TRBD1	CSASTGGYGYTF	TGCAGCGCGTCGACAGGGGGCTATGGCTACACCTTC
TRBV7-2	TRBJ2-1	-	-	CASSHGPEQFF	TGTGCCAGCAGTCACGGCCCCGAGCAGTTCTTC
TRBV5-1	TRBJ2-1	many	-	CASSLDRLDEQFF	TGCGCCAGCAGCTTGGATAGACTTGATGAGCAGTTCTTC
TRBV19	TRBJ2-3	-	-	CASSSRRDSTDTQYF	TGTGCCAGTAGTAGCAGGAGGGACTCCACAGATACGCAGTATTTT
TRBV7-9	TRBJ1-1	-	-	CASSPPPGQSNTEAFF	TGTGCCAGCAGCCCGCCACCCGGACAGTCGAACACTGAAGCTTTCTTT
TRBV6-1	TRBJ1-5	many	-	CASSWGINQPQHF	TGTGCCAGCAGCTGGGGGATCAATCAGCCCCAGCATTTT
TRBV20-1	TRBJ2-7	-	TRBD1	CSARYRGTHEQYF	TGCAGTGCCAGGTACAGGGGTACCCACGAGCAGTACTTC
TRBV19	TRBJ2-1	many	TRBD2	CASSAAVLAGGTYNEQFF	TGTGCCAGTAGTGCGGCGGTACTAGCGGGAGGTACTTACAATGAGCAGTTCTTC
TRBV12-3/TRBV12-4	TRBJ2-1	-	-	CASSQREKGNGNEQFF	TGTGCCAGCAGTCAACGGGAAAAGGGGAATGGCAATGAGCAGTTCTTC
TRBV3-1	TRBJ2-2	-	TRBD1	CASSQGQVSGELFF	TGTGCCAGCAGCCAGGGACAGGTGTCCGGGGAGCTGTTTTTT
TRBV15	TRBJ2-7	-	TRBD2	CATSLLAGGLYEQYF	TGTGCCACCAGCCTCCTAGCGGGGGGGCTCTACGAGCAGTACTTC
TRBV12-3/TRBV12-4	TRBJ2-3	many	-	CASSSGAVWGTDTQYF	TGTGCCAGCAGTTCAGGGGCAGTCTGGGGCACAGATACGCAGTATTTT
TRBV7-9	TRBJ1-2	-	-	CASSPIGGGDGYTF	TGTGCCAGCAGTCCCATAGGCGGGGGTGATGGCTACACCTTC
TRBV20-1	TRBJ1-1	once	-	CSASSVTGNTEAFF	TGCAGTGCCAGCAGCGTGACAGGGAACACTGAAGCTTTCTTT
TRBV12-3/TRBV12-4	TRBJ2-6	-	-	CASSTGTRRLGANVLTF	TGTGCCAGCAGCACCGGGACTCGCAGGCTGGGGGCCAACGTCCTGACTTTC
TRBV24-1	TRBJ1-4	many	-	CATSGGAHDEKLFF	TGTGCCACCAGTGGGGGGGCTCATGATGAAAAACTGTTTTTT
TRBV7-9	TRBJ1-5	-	TRBD1	CASGPTGGSNQPQHF	TGTGCCAGCGGCCCCACAGGGGGCAGCAATCAGCCCCAGCATTTT
TRBV24-1	TRBJ2-1	-	-	CATSRDSNNEQFF	TGTGCCACCAGCCGGGACTCAAACAATGAGCAGTTCTTC
TRBV19	TRBJ1-2	-	-	CASSSLGGGSDGYTF	TGTGCCAGCAGCTCTCTGGGGGGAGGGAGCGATGGCTACACCTTC
TRBV20-1	TRBJ2-7	-	-	CSVILVDEQYF	TGCAGTGTCATCCTTGTCGACGAGCAGTACTTC
TRBV20-1	TRBJ1-1	many	-	CSQRAGAKEAFF	TGCAGTCAACGAGCGGGGGCCAAGGAAGCTTTCTTT
TRBV5-1	TRBJ2-3	-	-	CASSPPGAHQFDTQYF	TGCGCCAGCAGCCCCCCAGGTGCACATCAGTTTGATACGCAGTATTTT
TRBV5-4	TRBJ2-5	many	TRBD2	CASSLNSGDQETQYF	TGTGCCAGCAGCTTGAACAGCGGGGACCAAGAGACCCAGTACTTC
TRBV27	TRBJ1-4	few	-	CASSKTPAGEKLFF	TGTGCCAGCAGCAAGACACCGGCGGGGGAAAAACTGTTTTTT
TRBV9	TRBJ1-5	-	-	CASSGGPGTEPQHF	TGTGCCAGCAGCGGGGGTCCAGGGACTGAGCCCCAGCATTTT
TRBV30	TRBJ2-7	-	TRBD2	CAWETGLPEQYF	TGTGCCTGGGAGACGGGACTACCGGAGCAGTACTTC
TRBV20-1	TRBJ2-3	many	-	CSASVTDTQYF	TGCAGTGCTAGCGTCACAGATACGCAGTATTTT
TRBV30	TRBJ2-1	few	-	CAWSRSSLNEQFF	TGTGCCTGGAGTCGGTCGTCACTCAATGAGCAGTTCTTC
TRBV2	TRBJ1-6	-	TRBD1	CASTGGQTYNSPLHF	TGTGCCAGCACCGGGGGACAGACTTATAATTCACCCCTCCACTTT
TRBV7-2	TRBJ2-6	many	TRBD2	CASSGGGAGANVLTF	TGTGCCAGCAGCGGGGGGGGGGCTGGGGCCAACGTCCTGACTTTC
TRBV2	TRBJ2-1	many	-	CASSYKDEQFF	TGTGCCAGCAGCTACAAGGATGAGCAGTTCTTC
TRBV29-1	TRBJ2-7	-	-	CSVGPRAGAYEQYF	TGCAGCGTTGGACCCAGGGCCGGGGCGTACGAGCAGTACTTC
TRBV19	TRBJ2-1	-	TRBD2	CASSVSGRLNEQFF	TGTGCCAGTAGTGTCAGCGGGAGACTCAATGAGCAGTTCTTC
TRBV19	TRBJ1-5	-	-	CASSIFRGGNQPQHF	TGTGCCAGTAGTATTTTCAGGGGCGGAAATCAGCCCCAGCATTTT